This T cell receptor beta chain was found in a study of immune evolution from preneoplasia to lung adenocarcinoma. Method: immunoSEQ multiplex PCR; TCRdb's copy keeps in-frame clones and lacks some. The sample holds 20,000 or so clones, approximately 75% seen once. V dropped 3 bases and J dropped 3 bases, with 14 bases sitting between them. CDR1 and CDR2 from the germline V gene are SGHDT and YYEEEE. This CDR3 comprises 15 residues. This TCR derives from a person between 55 and 69 years old with lung adenocarcinoma. The sample taken for sequencing was FFPE invasive lung adenocarcinoma tissue. The J gene is TRBJ2-3, the V gene TRBV5-6; maybe TRBD1 (6 bases). This CDR3 reads CASSSPGETTDTQYF. The CDR3 DNA sequence: TGTGCCAGCAGCTCTCCAGGGGAAACAACAGATACGCAGTATTTT.